This TCR beta chain was captured in a study of cytomegalovirus exposure and HLA in healthy donors. Study-level background: Most donors, roughly 82% of several hundred genotyped, fell in the Caucasian-associated ancestry cluster.

The study ran its PCR with 60 Vbeta and 13 Jbeta primers. Only in-frame clones appear in the TCRdb table, and some are missing; sequencing was by immunoSEQ multiplex PCR. The data contain 95,000 to 100,000 clones, under 85% of them singletons. Study-level results: It has been reported that TCR beta sequences accurately predicted the HLA-A and HLA-B alleles of most subjects. Association of a missense DCLRE1C variant with TCR beta V- and J-gene trimming was reported in a later analysis. 150 to 200 TCR beta chains were listed as cytomegalovirus-associated.

Germline lookup yields CDR1 SGHRS and CDR2 YFSETQ. The CDR3 covers 17 residues. Trimming took 4 bases from V and 2 from J; bases not matched to a gene: 5. On this clone itself: No antigen is known for it.

The chain has TRBV5-1 and TRBJ2-3; 15 bases are a match to TRBD2. The receptor was derived from a woman aged 40 to 50 in good health and CMV-seronegative. The sequenced sample consisted of PBMCs. CDR3 loop: CASSPGLAGGTTDTQYF. As DNA, the CDR3 is TGCGCCAGCAGCCCTGGACTAGCGGGAGGGACCACAGATACGCAGTATTTT. Full variable domain (remainder filled in from reference TRBV5-1 and TRBJ2-3): KAGVTQTPRYLIKTRGQQVTLSCSPISGHRSVSWYQQTPGQGLQFLFEYFSETQRNKGNFPGRFSGRQFSNSRSEMNVSTLELGDSALYLCASSPGLAGGTTDTQYFGPGTRLTVL.